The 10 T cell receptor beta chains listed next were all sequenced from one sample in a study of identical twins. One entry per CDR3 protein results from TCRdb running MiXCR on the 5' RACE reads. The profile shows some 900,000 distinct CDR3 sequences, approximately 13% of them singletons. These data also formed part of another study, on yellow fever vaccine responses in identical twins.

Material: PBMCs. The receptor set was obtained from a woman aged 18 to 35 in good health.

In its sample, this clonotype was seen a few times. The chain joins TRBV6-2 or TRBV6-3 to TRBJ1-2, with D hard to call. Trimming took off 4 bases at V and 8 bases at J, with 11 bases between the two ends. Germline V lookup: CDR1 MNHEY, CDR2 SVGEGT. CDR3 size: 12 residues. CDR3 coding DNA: TGTGCCAGCAGTTTAATGTCTTACGGCTACACCTTC. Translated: CASSLMSYGYTF.

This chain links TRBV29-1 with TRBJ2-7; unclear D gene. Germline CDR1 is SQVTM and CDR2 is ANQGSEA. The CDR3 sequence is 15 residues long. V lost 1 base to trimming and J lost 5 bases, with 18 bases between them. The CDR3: CSVEGQLVGFNEQYV. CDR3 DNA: TGCAGCGTTGAAGGGCAGCTAGTGGGTTTCAACGAGCAGTACGTC.

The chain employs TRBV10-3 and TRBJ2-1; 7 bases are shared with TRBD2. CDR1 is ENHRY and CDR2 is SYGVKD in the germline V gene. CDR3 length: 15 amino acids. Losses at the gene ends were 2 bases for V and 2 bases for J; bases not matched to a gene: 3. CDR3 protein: CAISERSGTYNEQFF. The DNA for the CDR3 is TGTGCCATCAGTGAGAGAAGCGGGACCTACAATGAGCAGTTCTTC.

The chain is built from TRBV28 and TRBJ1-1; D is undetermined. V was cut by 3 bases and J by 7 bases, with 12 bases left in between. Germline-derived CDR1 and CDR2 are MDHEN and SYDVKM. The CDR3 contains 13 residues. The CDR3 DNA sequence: TGTGCCAGCAGTTTGCGGCCAACAAGTGAAGCTTTCTTT. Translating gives CASSLRPTSEAFF.

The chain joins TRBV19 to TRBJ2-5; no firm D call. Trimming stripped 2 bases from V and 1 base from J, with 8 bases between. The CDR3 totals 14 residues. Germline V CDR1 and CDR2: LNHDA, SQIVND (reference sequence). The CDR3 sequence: CASSIFGAQETQYF. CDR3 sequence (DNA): TGTGCCAGTAGTATATTCGGTGCCCAAGAGACCCAGTACTTC. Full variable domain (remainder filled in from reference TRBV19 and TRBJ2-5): DGGITQSPKYLFRKEGQNVTLSCEQNLNHDAMYWYRQDPGQGLRLIYYSQIVNDFQKGDIAEGYSVSREKKESFPLTVTSAQKNPTAFYLCASSIFGAQETQYFGPGTRLLVL.

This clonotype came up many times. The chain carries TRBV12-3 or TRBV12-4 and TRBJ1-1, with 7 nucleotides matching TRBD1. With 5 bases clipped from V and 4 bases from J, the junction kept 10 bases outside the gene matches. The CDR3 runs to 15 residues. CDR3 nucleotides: TGTGCCAGCAGTCCCGAGGGGGCAGGGGTCACTGAAGCTTTCTTT. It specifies CASSPEGAGVTEAFF.

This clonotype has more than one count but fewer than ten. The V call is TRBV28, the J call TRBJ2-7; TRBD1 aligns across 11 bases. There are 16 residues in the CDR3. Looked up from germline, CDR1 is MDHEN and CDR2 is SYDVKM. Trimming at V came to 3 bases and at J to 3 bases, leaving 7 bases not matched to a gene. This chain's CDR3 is CASSFSGTGGYYEQYF. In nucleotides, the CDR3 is TGTGCCAGCAGTTTCTCGGGGACAGGGGGTTACTACGAGCAGTACTTC.

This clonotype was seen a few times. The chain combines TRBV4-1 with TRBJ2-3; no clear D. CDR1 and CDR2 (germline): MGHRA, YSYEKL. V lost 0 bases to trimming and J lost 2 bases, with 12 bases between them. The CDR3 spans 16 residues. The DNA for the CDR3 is TGCGCCAGCAGCCAAGATGGCCTAGTTGCCACAGATACGCAGTATTTT. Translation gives CASSQDGLVATDTQYF.

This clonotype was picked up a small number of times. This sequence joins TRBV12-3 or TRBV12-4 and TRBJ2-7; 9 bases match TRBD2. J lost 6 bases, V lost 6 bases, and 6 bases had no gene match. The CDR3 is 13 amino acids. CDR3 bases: TGTGCCAGCAGGATAGCGGGAGCGGGCGAGCAGTACTTC. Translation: CASRIAGAGEQYF.

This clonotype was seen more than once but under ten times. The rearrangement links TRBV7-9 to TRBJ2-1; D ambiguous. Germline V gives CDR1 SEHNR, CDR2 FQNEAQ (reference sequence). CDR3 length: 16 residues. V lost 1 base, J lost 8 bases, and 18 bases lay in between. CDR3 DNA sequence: TGTGCCAGCAGCTTAGTTCGTACTCTTAGTGAGGATGAGCAGTTCTTC. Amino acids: CASSLVRTLSEDEQFF.